These T cell receptor beta chains were read from a single sample in a study of regulatory T cells in long-lasting Graves disease. TCRdb itself ran the multiplex PCR reads through MiXCR, one entry per CDR3 protein. The table includes roughly 360,000 distinct CDR3 sequences, roughly 24% detected once. The material was peripheral blood mononuclear cells (PBMCs), obtained when the disease was refractory, from a patient treated with antithyroid drugs. All receptors come from a woman in her thirties or forties with Graves disease. Both conserved end residues are part of each CDR3. The D gene is left open where the match is weak. Clone size is given for some rows only: seen once, a few or many times, or a class if the clone is expanded.

V gene: TRBV10-3; clone size: few; J gene: TRBJ2-6; D gene: .; CDR3 protein: CAISEPRLGGRGGWGGANVLTF; CDR3 DNA: TGTGCCATCAGTGAACCTCGTCTGGGGGGACGAGGGGGCTGGGGTGGGGCCAACGTCCTGACTTTC
V gene: TRBV5-1; clone size: many; J gene: TRBJ1-2; D gene: TRBD1; CDR3 protein: CASSSPKGQRNYGYTF; CDR3 DNA: TGCGCCAGCAGCTCACCGAAGGGACAGCGGAACTATGGCTACACCTTC
V gene: TRBV11-2; clone size: .; J gene: TRBJ2-1; D gene: TRBD2; CDR3 protein: CASSLEREPYNEQFF; CDR3 DNA: TGTGCCAGCAGCTTGGAGCGGGAGCCCTACAATGAGCAGTTCTTC
V gene: TRBV19; clone size: .; J gene: TRBJ1-4; D gene: TRBD1; CDR3 protein: CASSHGTVLGGGFVKLFF; CDR3 DNA: TGTGCCAGTAGTCACGGGACAGTTTTAGGAGGCGGTTTTGTAAAACTGTTTTTT
V gene: TRBV29-1; clone size: few; J gene: TRBJ2-5; D gene: .; CDR3 protein: CSVRQLQETQYF; CDR3 DNA: TGCAGCGTTCGACAGCTTCAAGAGACCCAGTACTTC
V gene: TRBV2; clone size: many; J gene: TRBJ2-7; D gene: TRBD1; CDR3 protein: CASSEVAGGVYEQYF; CDR3 DNA: TGTGCCAGCAGTGAAGTGGCAGGGGGCGTCTACGAGCAGTACTTC
V gene: TRBV2; clone size: many; J gene: TRBJ2-7; D gene: TRBD1; CDR3 protein: CASSGPGQGRGEQYF; CDR3 DNA: TGTGCCAGCAGTGGTCCGGGACAGGGGAGAGGGGAGCAGTACTTC
V gene: TRBV2; clone size: many; J gene: TRBJ1-1; D gene: .; CDR3 protein: CASSGARDRKNTEAFF; CDR3 DNA: TGTGCCAGCAGTGGGGCTCGAGACCGAAAGAACACTGAAGCTTTCTTT
V gene: TRBV10-3; clone size: .; J gene: TRBJ2-7; D gene: TRBD2; CDR3 protein: CAISDGAGGVWEQYF; CDR3 DNA: TGTGCCATCAGTGATGGGGCGGGAGGCGTGTGGGAGCAGTACTTC
V gene: TRBV20-1; clone size: .; J gene: TRBJ2-4; D gene: .; CDR3 protein: CSARVSDPGIQYF; CDR3 DNA: TGCAGTGCTAGAGTGTCGGACCCTGGTATTCAGTACTTC
V gene: TRBV7-9; clone size: few; J gene: TRBJ2-7; D gene: .; CDR3 protein: CASSLDGGPYEQYF; CDR3 DNA: TGTGCCAGCAGCTTAGATGGGGGACCCTACGAGCAGTACTTC
V gene: TRBV9; clone size: few; J gene: TRBJ1-2; D gene: .; CDR3 protein: CASSRMGAYGYTF; CDR3 DNA: TGTGCCAGCAGCCGGATGGGGGCCTATGGCTACACCTTC
V gene: TRBV3-1; clone size: .; J gene: TRBJ1-3; D gene: .; CDR3 protein: CASSQGPEQGFGNTIYF; CDR3 DNA: TGTGCCAGCAGCCAAGGGCCAGAACAGGGATTTGGAAACACCATATATTTT
V gene: TRBV5-8; clone size: few; J gene: TRBJ1-1; D gene: TRBD1; CDR3 protein: CASSYTNRGEAFF; CDR3 DNA: TGTGCCAGCAGCTACACGAACAGGGGTGAAGCTTTCTTT
V gene: TRBV19; clone size: .; J gene: TRBJ2-7; D gene: TRBD2; CDR3 protein: CASSRTSMFTYEQYF; CDR3 DNA: TGTGCCAGTAGTAGGACTAGCATGTTCACCTACGAGCAGTACTTC